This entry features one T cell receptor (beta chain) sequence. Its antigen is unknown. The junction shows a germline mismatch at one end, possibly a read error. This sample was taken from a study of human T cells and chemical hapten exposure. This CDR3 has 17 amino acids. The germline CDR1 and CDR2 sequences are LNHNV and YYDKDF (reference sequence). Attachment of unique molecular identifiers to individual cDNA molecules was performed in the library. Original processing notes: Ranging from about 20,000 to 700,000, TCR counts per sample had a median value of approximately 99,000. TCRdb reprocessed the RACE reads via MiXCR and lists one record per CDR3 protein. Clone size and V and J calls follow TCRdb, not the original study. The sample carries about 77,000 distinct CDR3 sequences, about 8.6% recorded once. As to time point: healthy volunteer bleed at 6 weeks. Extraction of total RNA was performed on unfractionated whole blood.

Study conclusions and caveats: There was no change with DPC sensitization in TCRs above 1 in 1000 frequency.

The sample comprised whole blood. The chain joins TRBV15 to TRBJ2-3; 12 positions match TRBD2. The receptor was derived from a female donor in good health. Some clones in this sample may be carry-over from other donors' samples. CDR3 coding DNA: TGTGTCACCAGCAGAGAGAGGCTAGCGGGGGGGGCAGATACGCAGTATTTT. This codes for CVTSRERLAGGADTQYF. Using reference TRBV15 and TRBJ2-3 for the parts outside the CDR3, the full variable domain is DAMVIQNPRYQVTQFGKPVTLSCSQTLNHNVMYWYQQKSSQAPKLLFHYYDKDFNNEADTPDNFQSRRPNTSFCFLDIRSPGLGDTAMYLCVTSRERLAGGADTQYFGPGTRLTVL.